This TCR beta chain was retrieved from a study of cytomegalovirus exposure and HLA in healthy donors. For this clone: The antigen remains unidentified.

General study points: In an earlier analysis, about 87% or about 30%: the productive usage of most TCR beta V segments.

The PCR had 60 Vbeta and 13 Jbeta primers. Here immunoSEQ multiplex PCR was the method, and the copy in TCRdb shows in-frame clones only, minus some. The table has 85,000 to 100,000 clones, 64% seen once. The CDR3 has 15 amino acids. V was clipped by 2 bases and J by 2 bases; unmatched bases: 3. CDR1 and CDR2 (germline): MGHDK, SYGVNS. Sequencing was carried out using PBMCs. The clonotype originates from a human donor in good health. The rearrangement links TRBV25-1 to TRBJ2-5, with 9 bases lining up with TRBD2. This chain's CDR3 is CASSEGLAIQETQYF. The DNA of the CDR3 is TGTGCCAGCAGTGAAGGACTAGCGATACAAGAGACCCAGTACTTC.